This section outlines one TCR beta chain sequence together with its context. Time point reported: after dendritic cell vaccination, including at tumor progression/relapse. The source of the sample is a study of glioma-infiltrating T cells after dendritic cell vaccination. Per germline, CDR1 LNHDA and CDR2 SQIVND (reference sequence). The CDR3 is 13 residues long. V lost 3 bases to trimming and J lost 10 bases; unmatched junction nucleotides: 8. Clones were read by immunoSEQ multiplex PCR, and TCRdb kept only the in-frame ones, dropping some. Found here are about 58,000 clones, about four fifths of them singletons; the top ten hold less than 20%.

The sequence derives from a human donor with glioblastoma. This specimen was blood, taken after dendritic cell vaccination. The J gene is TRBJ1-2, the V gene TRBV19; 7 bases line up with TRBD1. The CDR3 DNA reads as TGTGCCAGTAGTATCCGATTAGACAGGGACTACACCTTC. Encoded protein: CASSIRLDRDYTF.